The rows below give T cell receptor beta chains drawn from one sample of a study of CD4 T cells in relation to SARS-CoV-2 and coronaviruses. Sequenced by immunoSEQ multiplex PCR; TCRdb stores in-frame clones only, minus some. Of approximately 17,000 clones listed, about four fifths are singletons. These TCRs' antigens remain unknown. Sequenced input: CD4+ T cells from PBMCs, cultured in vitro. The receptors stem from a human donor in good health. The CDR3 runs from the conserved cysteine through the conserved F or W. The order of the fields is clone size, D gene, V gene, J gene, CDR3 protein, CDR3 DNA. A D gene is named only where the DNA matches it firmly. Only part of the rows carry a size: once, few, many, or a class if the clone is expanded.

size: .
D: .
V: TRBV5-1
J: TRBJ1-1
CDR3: CASSLSGRDTEAFF
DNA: TGCGCCAGCAGCTTGTCTGGGAGAGACACTGAAGCTTTCTTT

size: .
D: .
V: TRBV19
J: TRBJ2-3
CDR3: CASRTQGTDTQYF
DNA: TGTGCCAGTAGGACTCAGGGCACAGATACGCAGTATTTT

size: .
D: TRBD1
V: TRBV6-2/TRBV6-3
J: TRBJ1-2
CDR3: CASSTTGQGDYGYTF
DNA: TGTGCCAGCAGTACGACGGGACAGGGGGACTATGGCTACACCTTC

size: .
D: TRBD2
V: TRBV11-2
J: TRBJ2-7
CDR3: CASSFLRGRSAYEQYF
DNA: TGTGCCAGCAGCTTTCTTCGCGGGAGAAGTGCCTACGAGCAGTACTTC

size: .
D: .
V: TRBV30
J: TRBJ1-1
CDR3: CAATRGLNTEAFF
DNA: TGTGCCGCCACGAGGGGTTTGAACACTGAAGCTTTCTTT

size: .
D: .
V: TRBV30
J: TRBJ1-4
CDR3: CAWSTIKEKLFF
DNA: TGTGCCTGGAGTACGATAAAGGAAAAACTGTTTTTT

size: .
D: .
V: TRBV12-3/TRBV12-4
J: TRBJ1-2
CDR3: CASSLYGLSYTF
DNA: TGTGCCAGCAGTTTATACGGCTTAAGCTACACCTTC

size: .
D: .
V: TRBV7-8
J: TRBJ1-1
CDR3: CASSLGQPWMNTEAFF
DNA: TGTGCCAGCAGCTTAGGGCAGCCCTGGATGAACACTGAAGCTTTCTTT

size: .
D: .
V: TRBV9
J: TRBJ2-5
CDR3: CASSAGLPPETQYF
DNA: TGTGCCAGCAGCGCGGGACTCCCTCCAGAGACCCAGTACTTC

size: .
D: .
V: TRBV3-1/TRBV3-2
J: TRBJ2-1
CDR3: CASSQSPGSYNEQFF
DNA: TGTGCCAGCAGCCAATCGCCCGGTAGCTACAATGAGCAGTTCTTC

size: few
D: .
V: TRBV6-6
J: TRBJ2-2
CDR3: CASSYRTGELFF
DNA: TGTGCCAGCAGTTACCGCACCGGGGAGCTGTTTTTT

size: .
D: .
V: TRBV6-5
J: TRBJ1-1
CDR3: CASFLRRSVGTEAFF
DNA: TGTGCCAGCTTCCTTAGACGCTCAGTAGGGACTGAAGCTTTCTTT

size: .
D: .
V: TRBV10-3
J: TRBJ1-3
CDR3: CAITAGVNSGNTIYF
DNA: TGTGCCATCACGGCAGGGGTGAACTCTGGAAACACCATATATTTT

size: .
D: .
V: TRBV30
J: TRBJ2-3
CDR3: CAWSVLLADTQYF
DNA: TGTGCCTGGAGTGTACTCTTAGCGGATACGCAGTATTTT